The T cell receptor beta chain described here comes from a study of blood T cell repertoires in COVID-19. Overall study: There were acute and convalescent COVID-19 samples, and they came from the United States, Italy and Spain. Sources were T cells, B-cell-depleted T cells, or PBMCs; the material itself was cDNA or gDNA.

Source study methods: Nucleated cell counts were estimated from reference gene primer amplification. Some clones are missing from TCRdb's copy, which holds only in-frame ones; the method was immunoSEQ multiplex PCR. V and J calls and clone size are copied from that table; D and trimming were computed from the DNA. The data contain about 150,000 clones, roughly three quarters of them singletons. J gave up 6 bases and V 0 bases, and 5 bases lay outside the gene matches. Germline V gene lookup returns CDR1 SGHNT and CDR2 YYREEE (reference sequence). The length of the CDR3 is 15 residues. The genes are TRBV5-4 and TRBJ2-3; TRBD2 agrees at 9 bases. The clonotype was recovered from a man in his fifties or sixties with acute or convalescent COVID-19. Material: peripheral blood. The CDR3 loop is CASSLALAGSDTQYF. The CDR3 coding sequence is TGTGCCAGCAGCTTGGCCCTAGCGGGATCCGATACGCAGTATTTT.